This TCR beta chain was retrieved from a study of T cells after yellow fever vaccination. Study-level background: The authors prepared low-cell-number fractions using SMART-Seq v4 Ultra Low Input. Study-wide results and limits: By day 5 rather than day 15, the secondary response had peaked, though it was weaker. The booster saw the reappearance of most primary-vaccination clones (roughly 96% CD4, 88% CD8).

Worth noting for this clonotype: Its antigen is currently unknown.

In making TCR cDNA, 5'RACE template switching added a universal primer site and UMIs to it. TCRdb re-analysed the 5' RACE reads in MiXCR, keeping a single row per CDR3 protein. Of 350,000 or so distinct CDR3 sequences listed, roughly 8.6% were seen once; the top ten hold approximately 16%. Germline trimming cut 7 bases from V and 2 bases from J; bases unmatched to any gene: 5. The CDR3 totals 17 residues. Germline V lookup: CDR1 SGHRS, CDR2 YFSETQ. Here the sequenced sample was PBMCs, taken around 45 days after the first yellow fever vaccination. The TCR originated in a man aged 18 to 29 who received the YFV17D yellow fever vaccine. The chain recombines TRBV5-1 with TRBJ2-2; 16 nucleotides line up with TRBD2. CDR3 amino acids: CASAGTSGGANTGELFF. CDR3 sequence (DNA): TGCGCCAGCGCCGGGACTAGCGGGGGGGCAAACACCGGGGAGCTGTTTTTT.